This T cell receptor beta chain was profiled in a study of cytomegalovirus exposure and HLA in healthy donors. Study-wide context: Assignment to the Caucasian-associated ancestry cluster applied to around 82% of the approximately 380 genotyped donors. Broader study findings: Sequencing likely generated an artifact that appeared as a cluster of highly shared sequence variants. Most TCR sequences showed up rarely, but some public TCRs showed up in many donors.

The donors gave bone marrow, and they were healthy. In the PCR, 60 Vbeta and 13 Jbeta primers were used. Clones were sequenced by immunoSEQ multiplex PCR, and TCRdb holds only the in-frame ones, with some missing. The sample includes under 200,000 clones, roughly 75% of them seen just once. The CDR3 runs 15 residues. Trimming removed 2 bases from V and 4 bases from J, with 13 bases in between. Germline CDR1 reads KGHSH; CDR2 reads LQKENI. For this clone: Its target is not known.

The receptor was isolated from a female donor in good health and CMV-seronegative. V is TRBV18 and J is TRBJ2-3, with D perhaps TRBD2 (6 bases). Material: PBMCs. CDR3 in DNA: TGTGCCAGCTCACCAAGCCGGGAGAGGCCAGATACGCAGTATTTT. Translated, it gives CASSPSRERPDTQYF.